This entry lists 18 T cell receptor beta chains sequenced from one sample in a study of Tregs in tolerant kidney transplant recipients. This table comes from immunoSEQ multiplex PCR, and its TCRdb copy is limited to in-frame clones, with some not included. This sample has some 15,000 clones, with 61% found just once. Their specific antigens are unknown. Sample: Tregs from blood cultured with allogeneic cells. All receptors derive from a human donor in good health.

CDR3 loop: CASSLIWGNEQFF. CDR3 DNA sequence: TGCGCCAGCAGCTTGATTTGGGGTAATGAGCAGTTCTTC. This chain joins TRBV5-1 and TRBJ2-1; D not resolved. V shed 1 base and J shed 7 bases, with 9 bases lying between them. The CDR3 loop spans 13 amino acids. CDR1 SGHRS and CDR2 YFSETQ come from the germline V gene.

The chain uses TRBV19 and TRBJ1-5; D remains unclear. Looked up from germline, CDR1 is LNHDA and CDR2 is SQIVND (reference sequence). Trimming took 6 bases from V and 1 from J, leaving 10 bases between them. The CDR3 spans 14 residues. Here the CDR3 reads CASRVAVSNQPQHF. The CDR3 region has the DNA TGTGCCAGTAGGGTGGCGGTAAGCAATCAGCCCCAGCATTTT. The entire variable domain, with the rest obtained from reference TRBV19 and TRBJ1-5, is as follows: DGGITQSPKYLFRKEGQNVTLSCEQNLNHDAMYWYRQDPGQGLRLIYYSQIVNDFQKGDIAEGYSVSREKKESFPLTVTSAQKNPTAFYLCASRVAVSNQPQHFGDGTRLSIL.

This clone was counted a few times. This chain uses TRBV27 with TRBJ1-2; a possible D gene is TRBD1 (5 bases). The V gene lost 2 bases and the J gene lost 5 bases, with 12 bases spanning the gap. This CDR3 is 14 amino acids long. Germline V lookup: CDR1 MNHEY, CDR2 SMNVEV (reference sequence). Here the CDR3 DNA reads TGTGCCAGCAGTTTAAGTCACAGGAATTATGGCTACACCTTC. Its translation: CASSLSHRNYGYTF.

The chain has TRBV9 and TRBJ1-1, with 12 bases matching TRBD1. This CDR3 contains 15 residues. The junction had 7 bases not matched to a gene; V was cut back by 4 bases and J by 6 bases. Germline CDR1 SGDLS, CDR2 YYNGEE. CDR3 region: CASSPPGTGGSEAFF. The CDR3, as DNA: TGTGCCAGCAGCCCACCCGGGACAGGGGGCTCTGAAGCTTTCTTT.

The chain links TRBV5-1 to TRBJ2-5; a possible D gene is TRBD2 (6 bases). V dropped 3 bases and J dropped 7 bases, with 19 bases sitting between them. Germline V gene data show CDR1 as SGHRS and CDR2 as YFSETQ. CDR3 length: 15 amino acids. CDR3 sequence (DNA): TGCGCCAGCAGCTGGGGGGTTACTAGGTCGGGGACCCAGTACTTC. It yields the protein CASSWGVTRSGTQYF.

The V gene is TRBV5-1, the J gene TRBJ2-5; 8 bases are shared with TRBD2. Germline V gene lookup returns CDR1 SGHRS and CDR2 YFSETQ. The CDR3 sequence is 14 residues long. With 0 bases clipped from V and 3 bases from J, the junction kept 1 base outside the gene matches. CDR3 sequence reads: CASSLAGGEETQYF. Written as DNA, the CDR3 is TGCGCCAGCAGCTTGGCGGGAGGGGAAGAGACCCAGTACTTC. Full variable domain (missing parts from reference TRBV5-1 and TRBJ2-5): KAGVTQTPRYLIKTRGQQVTLSCSPISGHRSVSWYQQTPGQGLQFLFEYFSETQRNKGNFPGRFSGRQFSNSRSEMNVSTLELGDSALYLCASSLAGGEETQYFGPGTRLLVL.

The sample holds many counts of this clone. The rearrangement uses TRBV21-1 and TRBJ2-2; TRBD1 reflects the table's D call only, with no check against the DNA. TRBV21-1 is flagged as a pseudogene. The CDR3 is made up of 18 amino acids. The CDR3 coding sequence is TGTGCCAGCAGCAAAGCTCCCAATTGGGGCCTGAACACCGGGGAGCTGTTTTTT. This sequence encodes CASSKAPNWGLNTGELFF.

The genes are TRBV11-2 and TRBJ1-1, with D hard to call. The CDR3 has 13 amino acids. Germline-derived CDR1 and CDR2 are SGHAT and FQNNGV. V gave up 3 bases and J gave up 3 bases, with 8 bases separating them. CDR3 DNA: TGTGCCAGCAGCTTTCAGGTCTACACTGAAGCTTTCTTT. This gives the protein CASSFQVYTEAFF. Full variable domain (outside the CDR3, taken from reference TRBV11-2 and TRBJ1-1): EAGVAQSPRYKIIEKRQSVAFWCNPISGHATLYWYQQILGQGPKLLIQFQNNGVVDDSQLPKDRFSAERLKGVDSTLKIQPAKLEDSAVYLCASSFQVYTEAFFGQGTRLTVV.

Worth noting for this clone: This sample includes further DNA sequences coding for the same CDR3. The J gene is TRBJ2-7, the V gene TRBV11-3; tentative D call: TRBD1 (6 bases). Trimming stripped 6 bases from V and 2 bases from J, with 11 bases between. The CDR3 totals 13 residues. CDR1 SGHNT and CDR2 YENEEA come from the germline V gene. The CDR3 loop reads CASRRGQTYEQYF. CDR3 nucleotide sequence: TGTGCCAGCAGACGAGGACAGACCTACGAGCAGTACTTC.

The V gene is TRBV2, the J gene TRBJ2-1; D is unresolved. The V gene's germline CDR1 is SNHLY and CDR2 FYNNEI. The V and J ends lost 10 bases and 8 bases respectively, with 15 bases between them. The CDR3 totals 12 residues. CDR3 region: CANGRNGDEQFF. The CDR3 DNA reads TGTGCCAACGGCAGGAATGGGGATGAGCAGTTCTTC.

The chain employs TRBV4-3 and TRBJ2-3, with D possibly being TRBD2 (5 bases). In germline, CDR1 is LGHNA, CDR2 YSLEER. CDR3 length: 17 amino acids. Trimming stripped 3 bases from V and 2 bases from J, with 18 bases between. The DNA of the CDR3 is TGCGCCAGCAGCCAGTACCGTGGGTGGGAGAACACAGATACGCAGTATTTT. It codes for CASSQYRGWENTDTQYF.

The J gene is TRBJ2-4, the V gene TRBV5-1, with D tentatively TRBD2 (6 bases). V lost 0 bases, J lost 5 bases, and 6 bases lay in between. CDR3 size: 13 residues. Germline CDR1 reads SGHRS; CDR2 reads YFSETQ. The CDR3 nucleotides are TGCGCCAGCAGCTTGGCGGGAGAAAACATTCAGTACTTC. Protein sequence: CASSLAGENIQYF.

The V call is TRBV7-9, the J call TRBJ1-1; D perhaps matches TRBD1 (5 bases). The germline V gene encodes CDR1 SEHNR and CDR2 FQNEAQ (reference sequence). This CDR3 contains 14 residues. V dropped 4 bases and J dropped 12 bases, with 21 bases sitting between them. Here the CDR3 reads CASSSPQGRDRTFF. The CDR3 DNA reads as TGTGCCAGCAGCTCGCCCCAGGGACGCGATCGAACTTTCTTT. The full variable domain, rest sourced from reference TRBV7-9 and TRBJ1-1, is DTGVSQNPRHKITKRGQNVTFRCDPISEHNRLYWYRQTLGQGPEFLTYFQNEAQLEKSRLLSDRFSAERPKGSFSTLEIQRTEQGDSAMYLCASSSPQGRDRTFFGQGTRLTVV.

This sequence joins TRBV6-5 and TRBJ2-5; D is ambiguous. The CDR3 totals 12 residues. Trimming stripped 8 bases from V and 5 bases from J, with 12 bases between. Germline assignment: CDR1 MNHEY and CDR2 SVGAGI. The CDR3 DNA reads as TGTGCCAGCGGACGAGACGTGGAGACCCAGTACTTC. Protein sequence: CASGRDVETQYF.

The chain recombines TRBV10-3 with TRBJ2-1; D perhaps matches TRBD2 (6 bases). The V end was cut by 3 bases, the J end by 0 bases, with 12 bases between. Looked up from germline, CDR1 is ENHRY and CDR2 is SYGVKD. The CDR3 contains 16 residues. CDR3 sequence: CAISDRGLSSYNEQFF. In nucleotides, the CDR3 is TGTGCCATCAGTGACCGGGGACTGAGCTCCTACAATGAGCAGTTCTTC.

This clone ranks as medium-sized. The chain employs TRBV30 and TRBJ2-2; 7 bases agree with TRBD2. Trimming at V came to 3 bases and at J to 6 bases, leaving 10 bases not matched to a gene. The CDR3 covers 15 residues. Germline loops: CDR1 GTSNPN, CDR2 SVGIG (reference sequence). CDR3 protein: CAWRLRGRAPGELFF. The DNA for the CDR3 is TGTGCCTGGAGGTTACGTGGGAGGGCCCCCGGGGAGCTGTTTTTT.

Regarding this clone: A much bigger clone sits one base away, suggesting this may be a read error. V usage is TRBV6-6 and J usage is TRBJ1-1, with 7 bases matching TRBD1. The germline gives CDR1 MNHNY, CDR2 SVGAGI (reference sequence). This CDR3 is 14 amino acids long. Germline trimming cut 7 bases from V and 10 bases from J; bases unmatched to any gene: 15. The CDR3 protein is CASTNYGKGAGAFF. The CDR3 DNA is TGTGCCAGCACCAACTACGGGAAGGGGGCGGGAGCTTTCTTT.

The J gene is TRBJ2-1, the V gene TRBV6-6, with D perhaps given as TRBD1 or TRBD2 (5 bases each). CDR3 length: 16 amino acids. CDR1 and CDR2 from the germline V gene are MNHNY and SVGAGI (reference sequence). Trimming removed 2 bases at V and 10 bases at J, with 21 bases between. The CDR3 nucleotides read TGTGCCAGCAGTTACGGGCTAGCCCGGGGCCCTGAAGAGCAGTTCTTC. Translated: CASSYGLARGPEEQFF.